A single sample is the source of the 3 T cell receptor beta chains below, sequenced in a study of tumor and adjacent non-tumor tissue in lung cancer. The library came from three nested PCR rounds adapted from ARM-PCR protocols. TCRdb itself ran the multiplex PCR reads through MiXCR, one entry per CDR3 protein. The sample holds 65,000 to 95,000 distinct CDR3 sequences, roughly 80% seen once. RNA was extracted from bulk tissue without any cell sorting. Specimen: lung tumor tissue. Source of these receptors: a woman between 50 and 59 years old with non-small cell lung cancer.

Notes on this clonotype: With a much larger clone just one base away, this may be a read error. The chain combines TRBV30 with TRBJ2-1, with TRBD2 matching 11 bases. Germline CDR1 GTSNPN, CDR2 SVGIG (reference sequence). CDR3 size: 17 residues. Trimming removed 1 base from V and 5 bases from J; junction bases left unmatched: 10. The CDR3 nucleotides read TGTGCCTGGAGTGGAGACAAACTAGCGGGAGTGCACAATGAGCAGTTCTTC. This translates into CAWSGDKLAGVHNEQFF.

Only one count was recorded for this clonotype. It is likely a read error, because the conserved phenylalanine at the end of the CDR3 is missing. The genes are TRBV20-1 and TRBJ2-5, with no clear D. Germline CDR1 is DFQATT and CDR2 is SNEGSKA (reference sequence). This CDR3 has 13 amino acids. CDR3 sequence: CSARQPLQDTQYL. The CDR3 DNA reads TGCAGTGCTAGACAGCCTCTACAAGATACCCAGTACTTA.

Worth noting for this clonotype: This CDR3 fails to terminate in the conserved phenylalanine or tryptophan, so it likely reflects a read error. Because the CDR3's place on the DNA is in doubt, the DNA is left out and the CDR3 is given as listed by TCRdb. This chain links TRBV6-2 or TRBV6-3 with TRBJ2-1; the D call TRBD2 from the table was never checked on the DNA. From germline, CDR1 is MNHEY and CDR2 SVGEGT. The CDR3 is made up of 13 amino acids, end residues included. CDR3 protein: CASNGGGVYEQFI.